The clone carrying this T cell receptor (beta chain) has only one observation. These data belong to a study of blood T cell repertoires in COVID-19. Study information: There were acute and convalescent COVID-19 samples, and they came from the United States, Italy and Spain. PBMCs, B-cell-depleted T cells, or T cells provided the cDNA or gDNA that made up the material.

In the original processing: Researchers report that nucleated cell counts were estimated from reference gene primer amplification. Sequenced by immunoSEQ multiplex PCR; TCRdb stores in-frame clones only, minus some. The V and J calls and clone size come from that table; D and trimming were worked out from the DNA. This table holds around 40,000 clones, 79% found once. The CDR3 is 15 residues long. In germline, CDR1 is MNHEY, CDR2 SMNVEV (reference sequence). J was trimmed by 2 bases and V by 3 bases; bases with no gene match: 2. This clonotype originated in a man aged 65 to 85 with acute or convalescent COVID-19. The rearrangement uses TRBV27 and TRBJ1-1; 11 bases fit TRBD1. The sample was peripheral blood. In DNA, the CDR3 is TGTGCCAGCAGTTTCCGGACAGGGGGCAACACTGAAGCTTTCTTT. Translated: CASSFRTGGNTEAFF.